These 10 T cell receptor beta chains were sequenced from one sample in a study of human T cells and chemical hapten exposure. From the RACE reads, TCRdb called clonotypes with MiXCR, one entry per CDR3 protein. The table records about 42,000 distinct CDR3 sequences, around 12% of them present only once. Time point reported: pre-sensitization, week 0. Treatment meaning: therapeutic diphenylcyclopropenone sensitization with weekly scalp DPC. The specimen was whole blood, collected in connection with sensitization to the hapten diphenylcyclopropenone (DPC). The receptor set was obtained from a woman in her 30s with alopecia areata. Some clones in this sample may be carry-over from other donors' samples.

This clonotype was counted many times. The chain employs TRBV7-8 and TRBJ2-1, with 9 nucleotides matching TRBD2. Germline lookup yields CDR1 SGHVS and CDR2 FQNEAQ. J lost 6 bases, V lost 0 bases, and 0 bases had no gene match. CDR3 size: 14 residues. CDR3 DNA: TGTGCCAGCAGCTTAGCTAGCGGGAGCAATGAGCAGTTCTTC. This sequence encodes CASSLASGSNEQFF. Drawing the rest from reference TRBV7-8 and TRBJ2-1, the complete variable domain is GAGVSQSPRYKVAKRGQDVALRCDPISGHVSLFWYQQALGQGPEFLTYFQNEAQLDKSGLPSDRFFAERPEGSVSTLKIQRTQQEDSAVYLCASSLASGSNEQFFGPGTRLTVL.

This clonotype was found many times. The gene calls are TRBV19 and TRBJ2-2; 10 positions agree with TRBD2. The germline V gene has CDR1 LNHDA and CDR2 SQIVND (reference sequence). This CDR3 has 16 residues. Germline trimming cut 5 bases from V and 4 bases from J; bases unmatched to any gene: 7. This CDR3 is CASSFSSGRVTGELFF. CDR3 nucleotides: TGTGCCAGTAGTTTCTCTAGCGGGAGAGTCACCGGGGAGCTGTTTTTT.

This clonotype was counted many times. The rearrangement joins TRBV27 to TRBJ2-1; 9 positions agree with TRBD1. Germline assignment: CDR1 MNHEY and CDR2 SMNVEV (reference sequence). V was clipped by 7 bases and J by 7 bases; unmatched bases: 8. CDR3 length equals 14 residues. In nucleotides, the CDR3 is TGTGCCAGCACCAGGGACAGGGATAAGAATGAGCAGTTCTTC. Translation: CASTRDRDKNEQFF.

Ten or more counts support this clonotype. This sequence joins TRBV7-2 and TRBJ2-1, with no clear D. The V end was cut by 1 base, the J end by 10 bases, with 8 bases between. This CDR3 spans 12 amino acids. Germline V gives CDR1 SGHTA, CDR2 FQGNSA. CDR3: CASSLVLEEQFF. In DNA, the CDR3 is TGTGCCAGCAGCTTAGTTCTAGAGGAGCAGTTCTTC.

This clonotype was seen only a few times. The genes are TRBV20-1 and TRBJ1-5; a weak D match, TRBD1 (5 bases). Germline assignment: CDR1 DFQATT and CDR2 SNEGSKA (reference sequence). CDR3 length: 15 amino acids. The V gene lost 3 bases and the J gene lost 0 bases, with 12 bases spanning the gap. CDR3: CSASRRDFSNQPQHF. The CDR3, as DNA: TGCAGTGCTAGCCGCAGGGACTTTAGCAATCAGCCCCAGCATTTT.

This clonotype showed up just a few times. The genes are TRBV14 and TRBJ1-5, with D unclear. The germline V and J ends were trimmed by 1 base and 2 bases, with 12 bases remaining between them. The CDR3 covers 16 residues. CDR1 is SGHDN and CDR2 is FVKESK in the germline V gene. CDR3 nucleotides: TGTGCCAGCAGCCAAGGACCCCCGGAGGGCAATCAGCCCCAGCATTTT. Translation: CASSQGPPEGNQPQHF. Looking up the rest from reference TRBV14 and TRBJ1-5 gives the full variable domain: EAGVTQFPSHSVIEKGQTVTLRCDPISGHDNLYWYRRVMGKEIKFLLHFVKESKQDESGMPNNRFLAERTGGTYSTLKVQPAELEDSGVYFCASSQGPPEGNQPQHFGDGTRLSIL.

The chain couples TRBV28 to TRBJ2-3; 8 positions agree with TRBD2. Per the germline V gene, CDR1 is MDHEN and CDR2 is SYDVKM. J was trimmed by 6 bases and V by 2 bases; bases with no gene match: 7. This CDR3 has 15 amino acids. Here the CDR3 DNA reads TGTGCCAGCAGTTTAGGCGAGCGGGAGTGGGATACGCAGTATTTT. It is translated as CASSLGEREWDTQYF.

This clonotype was recorded at least ten times. V usage is TRBV6-2 or TRBV6-3 and J usage is TRBJ2-1; D is possibly TRBD1 (6 bases). There are 14 residues in the CDR3. The V end was cut by 3 bases, the J end by 4 bases, with 10 bases between. From germline, CDR1 is MNHEY and CDR2 SVGEGT. The DNA of the CDR3 is TGTGCCAGCAGTTATGACAGGCCTTACAATGAGCAGTTCTTC. Translating gives CASSYDRPYNEQFF.

This clonotype was recorded at least ten times. Here the CDR3 DNA reads TGTGCCAGCAGCCGCCAAGTGGGAGACACTGAAGCTTTCTTT. Protein: CASSRQVGDTEAFF. The chain has TRBV7-2 and TRBJ1-1, with D unresolved. CDR1 SGHTA and CDR2 FQGNSA come from the germline V gene. The V and J ends lost 5 bases and 3 bases respectively, with 13 bases between them. CDR3 size: 14 residues.

For this clonotype: A much larger clone is a single base away; this may be a read error. Since no conserved phenylalanine or tryptophan closes the CDR3, a read error is the likely cause. The V and J genes are TRBV29-1 and TRBJ2-5; D unresolved. The CDR3 runs to 12 residues. Germline assignment: CDR1 SQVTM and CDR2 ANQGSEA. The V end lost 6 bases, the J end lost 5 bases, and 13 bases lay between the germline ends. The CDR3 bases are TGCAGCGTACAGCATCCGAGCGAGACCCAGTACTAC. Protein sequence: CSVQHPSETQYY.